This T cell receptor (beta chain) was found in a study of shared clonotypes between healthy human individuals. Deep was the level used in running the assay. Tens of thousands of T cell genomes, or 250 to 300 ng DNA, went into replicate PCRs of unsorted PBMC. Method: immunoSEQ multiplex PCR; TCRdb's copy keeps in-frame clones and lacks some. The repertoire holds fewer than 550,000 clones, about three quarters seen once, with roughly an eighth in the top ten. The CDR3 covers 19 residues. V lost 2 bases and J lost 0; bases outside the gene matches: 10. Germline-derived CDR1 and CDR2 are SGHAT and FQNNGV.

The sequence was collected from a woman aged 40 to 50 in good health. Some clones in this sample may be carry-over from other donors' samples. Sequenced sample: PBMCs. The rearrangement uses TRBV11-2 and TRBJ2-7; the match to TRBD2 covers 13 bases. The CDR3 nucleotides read TGTGCCAGCAGCTTACGTAGACTAGCGGGAGGTGGGGGCTCCTACGAGCAGTACTTC. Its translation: CASSLRRLAGGGGSYEQYF.